One and the same sample provided the 7 T cell receptor beta chains below, sequenced in a study of blood T cell repertoires in COVID-19. The assay was immunoSEQ multiplex PCR, and TCRdb's table has in-frame clones only and misses some. The repertoire has 90,000 to 100,000 clones, roughly 85% of them found once; the top ten carry around 38%. Sequencing used peripheral blood. Source of these receptors: a man at least 80 years old with acute or convalescent COVID-19.

The sample holds a few counts of this clone. The chain employs TRBV7-2 and TRBJ1-2; D gene ambiguous. Trimming cost V 1 base and J 6 bases, with 9 bases left between them. This CDR3 has 13 amino acids. CDR1 and CDR2 from the germline V gene are SGHTA and FQGNSA. This CDR3 reads CASSLVRRDGYTF. The CDR3 bases are TGTGCCAGCAGCTTAGTACGGCGGGATGGCTACACCTTC. Full variable domain (outside the CDR3, taken from reference TRBV7-2 and TRBJ1-2): GAGVSQSPSNKVTEKGKDVELRCDPISGHTALYWYRQSLGQGLEFLIYFQGNSAPDKSGLPSDRFSAERTGGSVSTLTIQRTQQEDSAVYLCASSLVRRDGYTFGSGTRLTVV.

For this clone: The sample has other DNA sequences that encode this CDR3 too. V is TRBV18 and J is TRBJ2-5; D gene unclear. V was pared by 6 bases and J by 4 bases, with 12 bases between. CDR1 KGHSH and CDR2 LQKENI come from the germline V gene. The CDR3 length is 13 residues. CDR3 region: CASSPDPGETQYF. The CDR3 bases are TGTGCCAGCTCCCCCGACCCGGGAGAGACCCAGTACTTC.

The chain combines TRBV9 with TRBJ1-4; 9 bases fit TRBD1. J gave up 7 bases and V 4 bases, and 8 bases lay outside the gene matches. Germline V gene sequence: CDR1 SGDLS, CDR2 YYNGEE. This CDR3 has 15 amino acids. The CDR3 reads CASSIGTGLAEKLFF. The DNA of the CDR3 is TGTGCCAGCAGCATCGGGACAGGGCTCGCTGAAAAACTGTTTTTT.

The gene calls are TRBV7-2 and TRBJ1-1; D is unresolved. V lost 5 bases to trimming and J lost 4 bases, with 14 bases between them. The CDR3 extends over 14 amino acids. Germline-derived CDR1 and CDR2 are SGHTA and FQGNSA. CDR3 in DNA: TGTGCCAGCAGCCCCCCCGGGAGCCGCACTGAAGCTTTCTTT. Translating gives CASSPPGSRTEAFF. Full variable domain (missing parts from reference TRBV7-2 and TRBJ1-1): GAGVSQSPSNKVTEKGKDVELRCDPISGHTALYWYRQSLGQGLEFLIYFQGNSAPDKSGLPSDRFSAERTGGSVSTLTIQRTQQEDSAVYLCASSPPGSRTEAFFGQGTRLTVV.

The chain has TRBV5-5 and TRBJ2-1, with D perhaps matching TRBD2 (6 bases). Trimming shortened V by 0 bases and J by 8 bases, and 6 bases separated the two germline ends. Germline CDR1 reads SGHKS; CDR2 reads YYEKEE (reference sequence). The CDR3 is made up of 12 amino acids. In nucleotides, the CDR3 is TGTGCCAGCAGCTTGGGGGACTATGAGCAGTTCTTC. It yields the protein CASSLGDYEQFF.

This rearrangement joins TRBV19 to TRBJ2-6; D is perhaps TRBD2 (5 bases). The CDR3 length is 16 residues. Germline V CDR1 and CDR2: LNHDA, SQIVND (reference sequence). The germline V and J ends were trimmed by 5 bases and 2 bases, with 13 bases remaining between them. The CDR3 protein is CASSLLPGTGANVLTF. CDR3 sequence (DNA): TGTGCCAGTAGTCTCCTCCCGGGGACTGGGGCCAACGTCCTGACTTTC. Complete variable domain (other parts from reference TRBV19 and TRBJ2-6): DGGITQSPKYLFRKEGQNVTLSCEQNLNHDAMYWYRQDPGQGLRLIYYSQIVNDFQKGDIAEGYSVSREKKESFPLTVTSAQKNPTAFYLCASSLLPGTGANVLTFGAGSRLTVL.

This chain connects TRBV10-3 to TRBJ2-7; 11 bases are a match to TRBD1. CDR3 length: 14 amino acids. Germline CDR1 reads ENHRY; CDR2 reads SYGVKD. The J segment lost 3 bases and the V segment lost 5 bases, leaving 3 bases of the junction unmatched. In nucleotides, the CDR3 is TGTGCCATCAGTTCCGGGACAGGGGGCTACGAGCAGTACTTC. Translation: CAISSGTGGYEQYF.